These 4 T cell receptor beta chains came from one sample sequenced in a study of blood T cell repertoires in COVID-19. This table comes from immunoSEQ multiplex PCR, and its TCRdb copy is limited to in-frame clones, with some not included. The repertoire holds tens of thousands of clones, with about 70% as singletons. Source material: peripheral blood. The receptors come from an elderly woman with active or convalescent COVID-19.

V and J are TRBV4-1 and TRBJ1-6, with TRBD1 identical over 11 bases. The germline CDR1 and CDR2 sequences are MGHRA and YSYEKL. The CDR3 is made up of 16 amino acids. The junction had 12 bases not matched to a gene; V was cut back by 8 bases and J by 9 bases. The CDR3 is CASGDRGMGEGSPLHF. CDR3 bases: TGCGCCAGCGGGGACAGGGGGATGGGAGAGGGTTCACCCCTCCACTTT.

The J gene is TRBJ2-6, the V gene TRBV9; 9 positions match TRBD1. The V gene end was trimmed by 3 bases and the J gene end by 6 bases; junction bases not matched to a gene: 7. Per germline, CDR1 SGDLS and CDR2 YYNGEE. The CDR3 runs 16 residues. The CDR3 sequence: CASSGLGQGKANVLTF. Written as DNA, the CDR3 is TGTGCCAGCAGCGGACTGGGACAGGGAAAGGCCAACGTCCTGACTTTC.

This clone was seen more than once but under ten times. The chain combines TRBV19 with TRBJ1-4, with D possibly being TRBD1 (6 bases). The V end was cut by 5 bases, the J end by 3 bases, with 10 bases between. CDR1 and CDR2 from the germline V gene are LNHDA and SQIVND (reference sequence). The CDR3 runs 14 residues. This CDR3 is CASSFQGSNEKLFF. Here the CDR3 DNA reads TGTGCCAGTAGTTTCCAGGGGTCTAATGAAAAACTGTTTTTT.

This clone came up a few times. The CDR3 sequence: CASSSPRISTDTQYF. The CDR3 DNA follows: TGTGCCAGCAGCTCCCCGAGGATTAGCACAGATACGCAGTATTTT. The gene calls are TRBV11-2 and TRBJ2-3; D gene ambiguous. The germline V gene encodes CDR1 SGHAT and CDR2 FQNNGV. The CDR3 has 15 amino acids. Trimming removed 4 bases from V and 0 bases from J, with 11 bases in between. Supplemented by reference TRBV11-2 and TRBJ2-3, the full variable domain reads EAGVAQSPRYKIIEKRQSVAFWCNPISGHATLYWYQQILGQGPKLLIQFQNNGVVDDSQLPKDRFSAERLKGVDSTLKIQPAKLEDSAVYLCASSSPRISTDTQYFGPGTRLTVL.